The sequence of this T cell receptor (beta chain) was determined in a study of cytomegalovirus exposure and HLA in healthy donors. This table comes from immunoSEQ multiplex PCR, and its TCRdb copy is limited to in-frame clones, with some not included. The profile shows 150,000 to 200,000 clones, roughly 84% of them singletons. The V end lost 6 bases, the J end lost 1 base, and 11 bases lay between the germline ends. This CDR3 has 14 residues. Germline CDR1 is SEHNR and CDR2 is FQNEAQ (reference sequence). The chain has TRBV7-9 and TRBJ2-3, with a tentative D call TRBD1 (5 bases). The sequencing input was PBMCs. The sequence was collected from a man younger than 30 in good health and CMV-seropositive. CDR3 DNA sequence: TGTGCCAGCAGTACTCAGGGCCGCACAGATACGCAGTATTTT. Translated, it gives CASSTQGRTDTQYF.